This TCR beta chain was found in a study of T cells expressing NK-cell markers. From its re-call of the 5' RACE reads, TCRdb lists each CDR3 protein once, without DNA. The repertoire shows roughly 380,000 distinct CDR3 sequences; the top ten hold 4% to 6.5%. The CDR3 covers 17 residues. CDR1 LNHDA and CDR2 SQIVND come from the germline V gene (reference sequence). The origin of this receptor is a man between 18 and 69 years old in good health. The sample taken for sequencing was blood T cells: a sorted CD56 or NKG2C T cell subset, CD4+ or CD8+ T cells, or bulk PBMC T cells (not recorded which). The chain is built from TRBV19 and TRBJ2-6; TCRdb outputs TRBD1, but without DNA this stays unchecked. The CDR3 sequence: CASSKGQGGSGANVLTF. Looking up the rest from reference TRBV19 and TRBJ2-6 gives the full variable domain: DGGITQSPKYLFRKEGQNVTLSCEQNLNHDAMYWYRQDPGQGLRLIYYSQIVNDFQKGDIAEGYSVSREKKESFPLTVTSAQKNPTAFYLCASSKGQGGSGANVLTFGAGSRLTVL.